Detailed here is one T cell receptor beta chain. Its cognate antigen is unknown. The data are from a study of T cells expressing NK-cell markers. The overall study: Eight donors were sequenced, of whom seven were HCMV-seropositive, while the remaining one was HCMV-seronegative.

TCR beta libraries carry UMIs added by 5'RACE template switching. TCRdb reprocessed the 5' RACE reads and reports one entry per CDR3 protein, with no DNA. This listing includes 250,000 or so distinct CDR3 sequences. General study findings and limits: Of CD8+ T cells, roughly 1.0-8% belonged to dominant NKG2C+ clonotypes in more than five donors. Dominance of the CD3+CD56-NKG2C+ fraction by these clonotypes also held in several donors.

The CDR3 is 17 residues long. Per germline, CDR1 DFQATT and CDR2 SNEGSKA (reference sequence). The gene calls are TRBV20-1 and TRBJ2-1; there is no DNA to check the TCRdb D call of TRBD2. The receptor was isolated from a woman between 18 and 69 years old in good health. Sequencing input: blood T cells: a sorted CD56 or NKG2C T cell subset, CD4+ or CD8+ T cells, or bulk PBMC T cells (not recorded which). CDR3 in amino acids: CSARAQLAGAPYNEQFF.